The 19 T cell receptor beta chains below all came from one sample that was sequenced in a study of blood T cell repertoires in COVID-19. This table comes from immunoSEQ multiplex PCR, and its TCRdb copy is limited to in-frame clones, with some not included. Of 110,000 or so clones listed, 70% to 80% are singletons. Sequencing input: peripheral blood. The receptors derive from a human donor in a cohort sampled during active COVID-19.

This clone was counted between two and nine times. The CDR3 loop is CASSQDSTSGYYEQYF. CDR3 sequence (DNA): TGTGCCAGCAGCCAAGATAGCACTAGCGGCTACTACGAGCAGTACTTC. The chain employs TRBV14 and TRBJ2-7; 8 nucleotides agree with TRBD2. Germline-derived CDR1 and CDR2 are SGHDN and FVKESK. Trimming removed 0 bases from V and 3 bases from J; junction bases left unmatched: 7. This CDR3 spans 16 amino acids.

The J gene is TRBJ2-7, the V gene TRBV7-9, with 8 bases that match TRBD2. CDR1 and CDR2 (germline): SEHNR, FQNEAQ (reference sequence). J was trimmed by 7 bases and V by 3 bases; bases with no gene match: 8. The CDR3 loop spans 14 amino acids. As DNA, the CDR3 is TGTGCCAGCAGCTTTATCCGGGAGGGCGGGGAGCAGTACTTC. Its protein product is CASSFIREGGEQYF.

V gene TRBV5-4 combines with J gene TRBJ2-7, with 12 bases fitting TRBD2. The germline V gene encodes CDR1 SGHNT and CDR2 YYREEE (reference sequence). CDR3 size: 14 residues. The trim removed 4 bases at V and 7 bases at J, leaving 6 bases unmatched. As DNA, the CDR3 is TGTGCCAGCAGCGTTACTAGCGGGAGGTCGGAGCAGTACTTC. Protein: CASSVTSGRSEQYF.

V gene TRBV28 combines with J gene TRBJ2-3; 9 bases align to TRBD1. With 5 bases clipped from V and 6 bases from J, the junction kept 9 bases outside the gene matches. This CDR3 is built from 15 residues. Germline CDR1 MDHEN, CDR2 SYDVKM. The CDR3 protein is CASSLAGTGSDTQYF. CDR3 in DNA: TGTGCCAGCAGTCTCGCGGGGACAGGGTCGGATACGCAGTATTTT.

The chain carries TRBV19 and TRBJ1-1; TRBD1 matches 7 bases. Germline assignment: CDR1 LNHDA and CDR2 SQIVND (reference sequence). J lost 1 base, V lost 3 bases, and 2 bases had no gene match. The CDR3 is 14 residues long. CDR3 amino acids: CASSIYRGNTEAFF. CDR3 nucleotide sequence: TGTGCCAGTAGTATTTACAGGGGGAACACTGAAGCTTTCTTT. The variable domain in full, completed from reference TRBV19 and TRBJ1-1, reads DGGITQSPKYLFRKEGQNVTLSCEQNLNHDAMYWYRQDPGQGLRLIYYSQIVNDFQKGDIAEGYSVSREKKESFPLTVTSAQKNPTAFYLCASSIYRGNTEAFFGQGTRLTVV.

V is TRBV19 and J is TRBJ2-7, with a possible D match to TRBD2 (5 bases). Germline V CDR1 and CDR2: LNHDA, SQIVND (reference sequence). The CDR3 consists of 15 residues. The V and J ends lost 5 bases and 0 bases respectively, with 14 bases between them. CDR3 DNA sequence: TGTGCCAGTAGTTTACTAGTTAGTAGCTCCTACGAGCAGTACTTC. As protein: CASSLLVSSSYEQYF.

The chain carries TRBV19 and TRBJ2-6, with 7 nucleotides matching TRBD1. The CDR3 extends over 17 amino acids. The germline gives CDR1 LNHDA, CDR2 SQIVND (reference sequence). V shed 6 bases, J shed 0 bases, and the junction held 8 bases outside the gene matches. The CDR3 reads CASSPGQIRSGANVLTF. The CDR3 DNA reads TGTGCCAGTAGCCCGGGACAGATCCGCTCTGGGGCCAACGTCCTGACTTTC.

The rearrangement uses TRBV6-5 and TRBJ2-7; the match to TRBD1 covers 10 bases. CDR3 length: 13 residues. V lost 6 bases and J lost 9; bases outside the gene matches: 8. The V gene's germline CDR1 is MNHEY and CDR2 SVGAGI. The DNA of the CDR3 is TGTGCCAGCAGCCCGGACAGGGGGAGCGGGCAGTACTTC. Amino acid sequence: CASSPDRGSGQYF.

This clone has only a few counts. The same CDR3 is also encoded by other DNA sequences in this sample. The rearrangement links TRBV19 to TRBJ1-5, with D tentatively TRBD1 (5 bases). Trimming left V 6 bases short and J 4 bases short, with 13 bases between. Germline V lookup: CDR1 LNHDA, CDR2 SQIVND (reference sequence). The CDR3 has 14 residues. CDR3 DNA sequence: TGTGCCAGTAGAACGGGACTTGGGAATCAGCCCCAGCATTTT. This sequence encodes CASRTGLGNQPQHF. Complete variable domain (other parts from reference TRBV19 and TRBJ1-5): DGGITQSPKYLFRKEGQNVTLSCEQNLNHDAMYWYRQDPGQGLRLIYYSQIVNDFQKGDIAEGYSVSREKKESFPLTVTSAQKNPTAFYLCASRTGLGNQPQHFGDGTRLSIL.

The chain employs TRBV28 and TRBJ1-6; 7 nucleotides align to TRBD1. The CDR3 has 15 amino acids. The trim removed 6 bases at V and 7 bases at J, leaving 9 bases unmatched. Germline CDR1 MDHEN, CDR2 SYDVKM. The CDR3 DNA reads TGTGCCAGCAGGGAGGGGGCAGGGAGGAATTCACCCCTCCACTTT. It codes for CASREGAGRNSPLHF. Variable domain in full (rest from reference TRBV28 and TRBJ1-6): DVKVTQSSRYLVKRTGEKVFLECVQDMDHENMFWYRQDPGLGLRLIYFSYDVKMKEKGDIPEGYSVSREKKERFSLILESASTNQTSMYLCASREGAGRNSPLHFGNGTRLTVT.

This chain connects TRBV27 to TRBJ2-7; TRBD2 matches 12 bases. This CDR3 is 19 amino acids long. In germline, CDR1 is MNHEY, CDR2 SMNVEV (reference sequence). The ends lost 4 bases at V and 2 bases at J; junction bases unmatched: 15. DNA of the CDR3: TGTGCCAGCAGTTCCAACAGAAGGACTAGCGGGACTTTTCCCTACGAGCAGTACTTC. Translating it yields CASSSNRRTSGTFPYEQYF.

The chain couples TRBV6-5 to TRBJ2-7; TRBD2 matches 8 bases. V dropped 2 bases and J dropped 9; count of bases not matched to a gene: 12. The CDR3 covers 15 residues. Germline CDR1 reads MNHEY; CDR2 reads SVGAGI. The CDR3 region is CASSYGAGVVGVQYF. The CDR3 DNA reads TGTGCCAGCAGTTACGGAGCGGGAGTGGTAGGGGTGCAGTACTTC.

The chain carries TRBV18 and TRBJ1-1; 9 bases align to TRBD1. The CDR3 covers 16 residues. Germline V lookup: CDR1 KGHSH, CDR2 LQKENI. Trimming at V came to 2 bases and at J to 4 bases, leaving 8 bases not matched to a gene. CDR3 nucleotides: TGTGCCAGCTCACCATGGCAGGACAGGGGAAGCACTGAAGCTTTCTTT. As protein: CASSPWQDRGSTEAFF.

V and J are TRBV6-1 and TRBJ1-2; no reliable D call. CDR1 is MNHNS, CDR2 SASEGT, per germline. Between the trimmed V and J ends, which lost 0 bases and 8 bases, there was a span of 16 bases. The CDR3 extends over 15 amino acids. The CDR3 region is CASSEAGSSPTGYTF. CDR3 DNA sequence: TGTGCCAGCAGTGAAGCTGGATCAAGCCCGACAGGCTACACCTTC.

The J gene is TRBJ2-7, the V gene TRBV29-1; D is possibly TRBD1 (6 bases). Germline V gene sequence: CDR1 SQVTM, CDR2 ANQGSEA. The germline V and J ends were trimmed by 6 bases and 5 bases, with 14 bases remaining between them. There are 12 residues in the CDR3. The CDR3 sequence is CSVPGEADEQYF. The CDR3 region has the DNA TGCAGCGTCCCAGGGGAAGCGGACGAGCAGTACTTC.

The chain couples TRBV5-1 to TRBJ2-1; D is perhaps TRBD2 (6 bases). Germline CDR1 SGHRS, CDR2 YFSETQ. V was shortened by 5 bases and J by 7 bases, with 16 bases between the two germline ends. The CDR3 runs 14 residues. Here the CDR3 reads CASRPGDRENEQFF. The CDR3 DNA is TGCGCCAGCAGACCTGGTGACCGGGAGAATGAGCAGTTCTTC.

This clone was detected a few times. The chain recombines TRBV5-1 with TRBJ1-1; D might be TRBD1 (5 bases). Per the germline V gene, CDR1 is SGHRS and CDR2 is YFSETQ. The CDR3 runs 12 residues. Trimming pared 0 bases from V and 11 bases from J, leaving 11 bases between. The CDR3 nucleotides are TGCGCCAGCAGCTTGGACAGGAACCGGGCTTTCTTT. Amino acids: CASSLDRNRAFF.

J is TRBJ2-7 and V is TRBV27; no firm D call. Germline V gene sequence: CDR1 MNHEY, CDR2 SMNVEV (reference sequence). Trimming took off 5 bases at V and 0 bases at J, with 8 bases between the two ends. There are 13 residues in the CDR3. In nucleotides, the CDR3 is TGTGCCAGCAGTCCAATGAGCTCCTACGAGCAGTACTTC. Protein sequence: CASSPMSSYEQYF.

This clone was seen only a few times. CDR3: CASGQDEQFF. The CDR3 DNA is TGCGCCAGCGGGCAGGATGAGCAGTTCTTC. The V call is TRBV4-1, the J call TRBJ2-1; D is unclear. Trimming removed 8 bases from V and 8 bases from J, with 7 bases in between. Germline CDR1 is MGHRA and CDR2 is YSYEKL. The CDR3 has 10 amino acids.